The 20 T cell receptor beta chains in this list originate from one sample, sequenced in a study of shared clonotypes between healthy human individuals. Repertoires were generated with immunoSEQ multiplex PCR, while TCRdb's copy carries only in-frame clones and drops some. The data show a few million clones, with more than 80% seen just once and around 0.14% held by the top ten. Material: naive CD4+ T cells sorted from blood. Subset specified: CD45RA+ positively selected. These receptors all come from a man between 18 and 35 years old in good health.

CDR3 sequence (DNA): TGTGCCAGCAGCTTAGGCGACAGAAATGGCTACACCTTC. Its protein product is CASSLGDRNGYTF. The chain couples TRBV28 to TRBJ1-2, with a tentative D call TRBD1 (5 bases). Trimming removed 6 bases from V and 6 bases from J, with 14 bases in between. The CDR3 loop spans 13 amino acids. CDR1 is MDHEN, CDR2 SYDVKM, per germline.

The V and J genes are TRBV28 and TRBJ1-2, with D possibly being TRBD1 (5 bases). The V end lost 2 bases, the J end lost 1 base, and 14 bases lay between the germline ends. The CDR3 loop spans 16 amino acids. CDR1 MDHEN and CDR2 SYDVKM come from the germline V gene. CDR3 DNA sequence: TGTGCCAGCAGTTTACCAGGGTTTACCTTTAACTATGGCTACACCTTC. It specifies CASSLPGFTFNYGYTF.

Notes on this clone: This sample includes further DNA sequences coding for the same CDR3. The chain recombines TRBV18 with TRBJ2-5; D might be TRBD1 (5 bases). The CDR3 covers 14 residues. The V end was cut by 3 bases, the J end by 2 bases, with 10 bases between. The germline CDR1 and CDR2 sequences are KGHSH and LQKENI. CDR3 residues: CASSPLGQQETQYF. Written as DNA, the CDR3 is TGTGCCAGCTCACCCCTGGGGCAGCAAGAGACCCAGTACTTC.

As to this clone: Other DNA sequences of this sample code for an identical CDR3. This chain joins TRBV5-1 and TRBJ2-7; tentative D call: TRBD1 (5 bases). The CDR3 spans 13 residues. Trimming took off 0 bases at V and 5 bases at J, with 9 bases between the two ends. From germline, CDR1 is SGHRS and CDR2 YFSETQ. The CDR3 DNA sequence: TGCGCCAGCAGCTTGGAAGGGGTCCACGAGCAGTACTTC. This gives the protein CASSLEGVHEQYF.

This chain connects TRBV10-3 to TRBJ2-5; 7 bases fit TRBD2. Unmatched junction bases numbered 6, after V lost 0 bases and J lost 5 bases. The CDR3 is 15 residues long. Per the germline V gene, CDR1 is ENHRY and CDR2 is SYGVKD. The DNA for the CDR3 is TGTGCCATCAGTGAGTCGGAACTAGCGATCGAGACCCAGTACTTC. Amino acids: CAISESELAIETQYF.

This rearrangement joins TRBV2 to TRBJ2-1; D is undetermined. Germline values: CDR1 SNHLY, CDR2 FYNNEI. This CDR3 is 15 amino acids long. The V gene lost 3 bases and the J gene lost 8 bases, with 17 bases spanning the gap. CDR3 nucleotide sequence: TGTGCCAGCAGTGAGCTCCCCTGGAACATGGATGAGCAGTTCTTC. It codes for CASSELPWNMDEQFF. Together with reference TRBV2 and TRBJ2-1, the CDR3 gives the full variable domain: EPEVTQTPSHQVTQMGQEVILRCVPISNHLYFYWYRQILGQKVEFLVSFYNNEISEKSEIFDDQFSVERPDGSNFTLKIRSTKLEDSAMYFCASSELPWNMDEQFFGPGTRLTVL.

The chain employs TRBV9 and TRBJ2-2; TRBD2 aligns across 10 bases. There are 17 residues in the CDR3. Germline CDR1 SGDLS, CDR2 YYNGEE. The ends lost 0 bases at V and 2 bases at J; junction bases unmatched: 4. CDR3 region: CASSVGAGGGNTGELFF. CDR3 nucleotide sequence: TGTGCCAGCAGCGTAGGAGCGGGAGGGGGTAACACCGGGGAGCTGTTTTTT.

The chain joins TRBV5-1 to TRBJ2-1, with TRBD2 identical over 8 bases. V shed 4 bases and J 2 bases; nucleotides not matched to a gene: 8. The CDR3 loop spans 16 amino acids. Germline V lookup: CDR1 SGHRS, CDR2 YFSETQ. The CDR3 DNA reads as TGCGCCAGCAGCGAGGGGGGACTAGTTACCTACAATGAGCAGTTCTTC. Encoded protein: CASSEGGLVTYNEQFF.

The chain couples TRBV7-9 to TRBJ2-3; tentatively, D is TRBD1 (6 bases). V lost 5 bases, J lost 2 bases, and 17 bases lay in between. This CDR3 has 16 residues. Germline CDR1 is SEHNR and CDR2 is FQNEAQ (reference sequence). The CDR3: CASSPKGHRVTDTQYF. In DNA, the CDR3 is TGTGCCAGCAGCCCGAAGGGACACCGAGTCACAGATACGCAGTATTTT.

In regard to this clone: The identical CDR3 is also encoded by other nucleotide sequences in the sample. This chain uses TRBV5-1 with TRBJ2-7; D not resolved. Trimming removed 0 bases at V and 2 bases at J, with 9 bases between. There are 14 residues in the CDR3. CDR1 SGHRS and CDR2 YFSETQ come from the germline V gene. The CDR3 coding sequence is TGCGCCAGCAGCTTGGAGGGTTTAACCTACGAGCAGTACTTC. Protein sequence: CASSLEGLTYEQYF.

This clone was detected only once. The chain joins TRBV9 to TRBJ2-1, with D possibly TRBD2 on 7 matching bases. The ends were cut back, 4 bases at V and 7 bases at J, with 9 bases in the middle. CDR3 size: 12 residues. The germline V gene has CDR1 SGDLS and CDR2 YYNGEE. CDR3 loop: CASSRGANEQFF. DNA for the CDR3: TGTGCCAGCAGCCGGGGGGCGAATGAGCAGTTCTTC.

About this clone itself: Distinct nucleotide sequences in the sample also encode this CDR3. The chain recombines TRBV28 with TRBJ2-3; tentatively, D is TRBD2 (5 bases). This CDR3 has 14 residues. Trimming left V 3 bases short and J 1 base short, with 8 bases between. CDR1 and CDR2 from the germline V gene are MDHEN and SYDVKM. The CDR3 nucleotides are TGTGCCAGCAGTTTTGCGGGCCGCACAGATACGCAGTATTTT. It encodes CASSFAGRTDTQYF.

This chain joins TRBV19 and TRBJ2-3; 10 bases are shared with TRBD1. Germline-derived CDR1 and CDR2 are LNHDA and SQIVND (reference sequence). The J segment lost 4 bases and the V segment lost 4 bases, leaving 11 bases of the junction unmatched. The length of the CDR3 is 17 residues. CDR3: CASSRETTTGGPDTQYF. The CDR3 DNA sequence: TGTGCCAGTAGTAGAGAAACTACGACAGGGGGCCCAGATACGCAGTATTTT.

J is TRBJ2-2 and V is TRBV19; 8 bases are a match to TRBD1. This CDR3 region has 19 residues. Trimming cost V 4 bases and J 6 bases; bases outside gene matches: 19. Germline values: CDR1 LNHDA, CDR2 SQIVND (reference sequence). For the CDR3, the DNA is TGTGCCAGTAGTAGAGGGACAGGAGGAGGAGTAGTAAGGGCCGGGGAGCTGTTTTTT. The encoded protein is CASSRGTGGGVVRAGELFF.

This clone came up a few times. CDR3 sequence: CASSVHNPDTEAFF. DNA of the CDR3: TGTGCCAGCAGTGTCCACAACCCGGACACTGAAGCTTTCTTT. The rearrangement uses TRBV25-1 and TRBJ1-1; D is undetermined. V lost 4 bases, J lost 3 bases, and 12 bases lay in between. Germline values: CDR1 MGHDK, CDR2 SYGVNS. This CDR3 has 14 amino acids.

This chain joins TRBV7-2 and TRBJ2-1; the D call may be TRBD1 or TRBD2 (7 bases each). The V and J ends lost 2 bases and 8 bases respectively, with 13 bases between them. Germline lookup yields CDR1 SGHTA and CDR2 FQGNSA. The CDR3 totals 14 residues. The CDR3 DNA reads as TGTGCCAGCAGCTTACAGGGGGAGGGACATGAGCAGTTCTTC. Protein sequence: CASSLQGEGHEQFF. Using reference TRBV7-2 and TRBJ2-1 for the parts outside the CDR3, the full variable domain is GAGVSQSPSNKVTEKGKDVELRCDPISGHTALYWYRQSLGQGLEFLIYFQGNSAPDKSGLPSDRFSAERTGGSVSTLTIQRTQQEDSAVYLCASSLQGEGHEQFFGPGTRLTVL.

The rearrangement joins TRBV7-9 to TRBJ2-7; 8 bases map to TRBD2. CDR3 length: 15 residues. With 5 bases clipped from V and 3 bases from J, the junction kept 9 bases outside the gene matches. Germline CDR1 is SEHNR and CDR2 is FQNEAQ (reference sequence). This CDR3 is CASSLREAVIYEQYF. The CDR3 DNA is TGTGCCAGCAGCCTGCGGGAGGCGGTGATCTACGAGCAGTACTTC.

The chain combines TRBV6-6 with TRBJ1-4; the match to TRBD1 covers 7 bases. This CDR3 is built from 15 residues. Germline V gene data show CDR1 as MNHNY and CDR2 as SVGAGI (reference sequence). The ends lost 7 bases at V and 6 bases at J; junction bases unmatched: 11. CDR3 sequence (DNA): TGTGCCAGCAATTTTAGGGGGGACAGTCATGAAAAACTGTTTTTT. The encoded protein is CASNFRGDSHEKLFF.

This CDR3 is CASSPDLRRMDTQYF. Written as DNA, the CDR3 is TGTGCCAGCAGCCCGGACCTTAGACGGATGGATACGCAGTATTTT. The rearrangement joins TRBV28 to TRBJ2-3; D gene uncertain. Germline V gene sequence: CDR1 MDHEN, CDR2 SYDVKM. This CDR3 comprises 15 residues. With 6 bases removed from V and 6 bases from J, the gap between germline ends came to 19 bases.

The V call is TRBV27, the J call TRBJ2-3; a possible D gene is TRBD1 (6 bases). CDR1 and CDR2 (germline): MNHEY, SMNVEV (reference sequence). Trimming removed 2 bases from V and 4 bases from J, with 10 bases in between. The CDR3 loop spans 14 amino acids. CDR3 region: CASSLGRGPDTQYF. The CDR3 DNA reads TGTGCCAGCAGTTTAGGCAGGGGACCAGATACGCAGTATTTT.